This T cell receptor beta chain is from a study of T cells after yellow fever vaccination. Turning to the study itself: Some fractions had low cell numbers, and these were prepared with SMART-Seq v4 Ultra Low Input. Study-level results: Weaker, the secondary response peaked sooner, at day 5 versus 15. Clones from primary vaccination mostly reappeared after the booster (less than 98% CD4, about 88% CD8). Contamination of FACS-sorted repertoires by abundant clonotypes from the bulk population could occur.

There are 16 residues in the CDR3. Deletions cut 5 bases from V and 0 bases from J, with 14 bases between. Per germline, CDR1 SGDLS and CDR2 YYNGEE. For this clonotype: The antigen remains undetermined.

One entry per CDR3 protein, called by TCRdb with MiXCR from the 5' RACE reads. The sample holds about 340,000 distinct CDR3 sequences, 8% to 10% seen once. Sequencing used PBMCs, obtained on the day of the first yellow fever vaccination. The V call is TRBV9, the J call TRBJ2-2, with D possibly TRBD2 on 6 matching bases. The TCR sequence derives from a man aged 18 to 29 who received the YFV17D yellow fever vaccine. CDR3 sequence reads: CASSGRLGANTGELFF. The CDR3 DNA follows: TGTGCCAGCAGTGGAAGACTAGGGGCGAACACCGGGGAGCTGTTTTTT. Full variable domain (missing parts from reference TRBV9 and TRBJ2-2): DSGVTQTPKHLITATGQRVTLRCSPRSGDLSVYWYQQSLDQGLQFLIQYYNGEERAKGNILERFSAQQFPDLHSELNLSSLELGDSALYFCASSGRLGANTGELFFGEGSRLTVL.